This entry describes one T cell receptor beta chain. What it recognizes is unknown. The record originates from a study of cytomegalovirus exposure and HLA in healthy donors. Overall study findings and caveats: Within a later analysis, the majority of CMV-associated TCR beta chains appeared HLA-restricted.

V lost 6 bases to trimming and J lost 1 base, with 10 bases between them. Germline V CDR1 and CDR2: SGHAT, FQNNGV. CDR3 length: 14 residues. The PCR made use of 60 Vbeta and 13 Jbeta primers. TCRdb keeps only in-frame clones here, not all; method: immunoSEQ multiplex PCR. Of 160,000 or so clones listed, over 70% are singletons. The specimen was PBMCs. The TCR sequence derives from a woman in her thirties in good health and CMV-seronegative. The J gene is TRBJ1-3, the V gene TRBV11-2; tentatively, D is TRBD1 (5 bases). DNA of the CDR3: TGTGCCAGCAGTGGGGGGGAATCTGGAAACACCATATATTTT. Protein sequence: CASSGGESGNTIYF.